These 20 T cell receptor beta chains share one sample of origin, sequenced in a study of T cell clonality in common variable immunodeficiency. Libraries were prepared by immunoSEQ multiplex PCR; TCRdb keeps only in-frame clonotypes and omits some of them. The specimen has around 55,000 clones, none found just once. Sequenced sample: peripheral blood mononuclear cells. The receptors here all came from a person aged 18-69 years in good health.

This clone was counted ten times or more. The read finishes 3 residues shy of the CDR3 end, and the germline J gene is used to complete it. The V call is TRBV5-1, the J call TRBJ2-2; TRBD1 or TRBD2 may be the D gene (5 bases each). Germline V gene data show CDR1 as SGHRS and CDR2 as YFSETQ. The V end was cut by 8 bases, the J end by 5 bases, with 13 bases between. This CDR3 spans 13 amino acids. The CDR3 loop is CARNLRGTGELFF. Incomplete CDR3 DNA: TGCGCCAGGAACTTGAGGGGAACCGGGGAG.

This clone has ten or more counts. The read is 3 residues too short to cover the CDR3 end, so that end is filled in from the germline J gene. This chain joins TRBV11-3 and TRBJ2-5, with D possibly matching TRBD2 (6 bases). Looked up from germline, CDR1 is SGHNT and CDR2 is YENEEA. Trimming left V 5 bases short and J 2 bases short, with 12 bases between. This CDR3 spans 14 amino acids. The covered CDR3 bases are TGTGCCAGCAGCCGCGGAGGGGTTCAAGAGACC. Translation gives CASSRGGVQET. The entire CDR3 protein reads CASSRGGVQETQYF.

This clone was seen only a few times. CDR3 protein: CASSLLGAPNNEQFF. The part of the CDR3 DNA that was read is TGTGCCAGCAGCTTACTAGGAGCTCCCAATAATGAG. This rearrangement joins TRBV11-1 to TRBJ2-1; D ambiguous. The read comes to an end 3 residues before the CDR3 does, leaving the germline J gene to fill in the end. The ends were cut back, 2 bases at V and 7 bases at J, with 15 bases in the middle. The germline V gene encodes CDR1 SGHAT and CDR2 FQDESV (reference sequence). This CDR3 spans 15 amino acids.

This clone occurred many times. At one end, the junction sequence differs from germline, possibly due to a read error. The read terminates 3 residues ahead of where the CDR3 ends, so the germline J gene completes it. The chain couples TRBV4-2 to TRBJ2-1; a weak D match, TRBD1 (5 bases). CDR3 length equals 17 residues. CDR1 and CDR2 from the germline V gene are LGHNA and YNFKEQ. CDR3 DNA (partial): TGCGCCAGCAGCCATGTAGTGCTACCCGAGACAGAGAATGAG. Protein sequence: CASSHVVLPETENE. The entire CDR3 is CASSHVVLPETENEQFF.

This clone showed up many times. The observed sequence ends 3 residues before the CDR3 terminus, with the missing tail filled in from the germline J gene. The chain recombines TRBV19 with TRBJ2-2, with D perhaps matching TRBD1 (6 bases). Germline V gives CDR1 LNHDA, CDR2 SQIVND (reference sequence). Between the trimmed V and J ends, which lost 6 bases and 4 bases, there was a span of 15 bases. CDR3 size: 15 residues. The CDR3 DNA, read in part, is TGTGCCAGTAGCCACAGGGTTTACACCACCGGGGAG. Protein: CASSHRVYTTGE. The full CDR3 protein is CASSHRVYTTGELFF. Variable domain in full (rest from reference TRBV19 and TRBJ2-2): DGGITQSPKYLFRKEGQNVTLSCEQNLNHDAMYWYRQDPGQGLRLIYYSQIVNDFQKGDIAEGYSVSREKKESFPLTVTSAQKNPTAFYLCASSHRVYTTGELFFGEGSRLTVL.

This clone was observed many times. CDR3: CASSYGGVIGELFF. The sequenced part of the CDR3 DNA is TGTGCCAGCAGTTACGGGGGGGTGATCGGGGAG. This chain joins TRBV6-8 and TRBJ2-2; 7 nucleotides line up with TRBD2. Coverage ceases 3 residues before the CDR3 finishes, and the germline J gene fills in the end. The CDR3 is 14 residues long. With 2 bases clipped from V and 7 bases from J, the junction kept 4 bases outside the gene matches. Germline V gene sequence: CDR1 MNHGY, CDR2 SAAAGT.

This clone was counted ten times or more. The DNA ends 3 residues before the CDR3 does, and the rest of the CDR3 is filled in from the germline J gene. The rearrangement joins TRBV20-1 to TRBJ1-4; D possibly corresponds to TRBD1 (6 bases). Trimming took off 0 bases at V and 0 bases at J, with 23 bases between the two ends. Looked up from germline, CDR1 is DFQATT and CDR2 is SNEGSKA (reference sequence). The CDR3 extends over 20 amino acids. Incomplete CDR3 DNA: TGCAGTGCTAGAGATTTTAGGACAGCGACCGACTTTGCAACTAATGAAAAA. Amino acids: CSARDFRTATDFATNEK. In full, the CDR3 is CSARDFRTATDFATNEKLFF.

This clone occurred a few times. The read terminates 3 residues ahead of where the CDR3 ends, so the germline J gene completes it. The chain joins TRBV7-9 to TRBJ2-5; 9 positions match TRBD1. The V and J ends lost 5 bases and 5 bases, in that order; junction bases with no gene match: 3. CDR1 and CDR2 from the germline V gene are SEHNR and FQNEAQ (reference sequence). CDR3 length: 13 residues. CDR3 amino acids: CASSRDRAETQYF. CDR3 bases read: TGTGCCAGCAGCCGGGACAGGGCGGAGACC.

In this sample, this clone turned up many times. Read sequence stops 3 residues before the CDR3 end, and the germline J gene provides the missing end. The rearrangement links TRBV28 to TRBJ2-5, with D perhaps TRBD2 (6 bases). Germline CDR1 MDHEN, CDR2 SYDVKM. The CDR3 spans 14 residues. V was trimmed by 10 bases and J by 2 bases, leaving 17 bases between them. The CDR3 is CATSPSGVQETQYF. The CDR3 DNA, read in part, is TGTGCCACGTCCCCCTCGGGGGTTCAAGAGACC.

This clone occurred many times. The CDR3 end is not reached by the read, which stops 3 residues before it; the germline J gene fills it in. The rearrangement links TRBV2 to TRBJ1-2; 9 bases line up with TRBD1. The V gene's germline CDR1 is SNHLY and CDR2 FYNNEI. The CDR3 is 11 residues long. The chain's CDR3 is CASRTGEGYTF. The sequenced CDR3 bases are TGTGCCAGTAGGACAGGGGAGGGG.

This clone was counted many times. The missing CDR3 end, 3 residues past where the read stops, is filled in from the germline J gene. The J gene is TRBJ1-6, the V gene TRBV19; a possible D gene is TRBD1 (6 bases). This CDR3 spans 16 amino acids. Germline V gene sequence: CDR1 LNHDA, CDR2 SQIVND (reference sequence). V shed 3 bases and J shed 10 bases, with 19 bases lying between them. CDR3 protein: CASSIGDIRNGSPLHF. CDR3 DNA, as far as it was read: TGTGCCAGTAGTATTGGGGACATCCGAAACGGGTCACCC.

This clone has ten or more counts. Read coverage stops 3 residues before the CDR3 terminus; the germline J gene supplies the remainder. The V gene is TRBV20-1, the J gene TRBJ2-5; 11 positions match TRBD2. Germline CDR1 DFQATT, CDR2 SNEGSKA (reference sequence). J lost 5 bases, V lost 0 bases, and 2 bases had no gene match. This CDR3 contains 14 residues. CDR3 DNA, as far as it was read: TGCAGTGCTAGAGATCCTAGCGGGGGGGAGACC. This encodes CSARDPSGGET. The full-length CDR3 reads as CSARDPSGGETQYF.

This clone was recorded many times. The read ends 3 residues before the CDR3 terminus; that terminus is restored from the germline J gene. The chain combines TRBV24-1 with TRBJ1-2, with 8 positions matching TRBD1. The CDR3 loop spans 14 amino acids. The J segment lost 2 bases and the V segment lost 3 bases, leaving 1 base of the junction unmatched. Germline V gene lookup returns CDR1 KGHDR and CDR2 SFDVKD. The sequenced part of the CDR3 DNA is TGTGCCACCAGTGATCCAGGGGGCAACTATGGC. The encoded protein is CATSDPGGNYG. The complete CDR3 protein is CATSDPGGNYGYTF.

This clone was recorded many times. CDR3 DNA, as far as it was read: TGTGCCAGCAGCTTAGATCCAGCGGACAATGAG. Protein product: CASSLDPADNE. The full-length CDR3 reads as CASSLDPADNEQFF. The chain carries TRBV11-2 and TRBJ2-1, with a possible D match to TRBD2 (5 bases). The CDR3 end falls 3 residues outside the read, so it is completed with the germline J gene. This CDR3 is 14 amino acids long. The germline V gene encodes CDR1 SGHAT and CDR2 FQNNGV. V lost 0 bases, J lost 5 bases, and 8 bases lay in between.

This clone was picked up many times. Here the CDR3 reads CATSRDFKFTDGYTF. Incomplete CDR3 DNA: TGTGCCACCAGCAGAGATTTTAAGTTTACAGATGGC. The chain employs TRBV15 and TRBJ1-2, with unresolved D. The DNA ends 3 residues before the CDR3 does, and the rest of the CDR3 is filled in from the germline J gene. The CDR3 totals 15 residues. The V end was cut by 0 bases, the J end by 6 bases, with 14 bases between. Germline V gene sequence: CDR1 LNHNV, CDR2 YYDKDF (reference sequence). Together with reference TRBV15 and TRBJ1-2, the CDR3 gives the full variable domain: DAMVIQNPRYQVTQFGKPVTLSCSQTLNHNVMYWYQQKSSQAPKLLFHYYDKDFNNEADTPDNFQSRRPNTSFCFLDIRSPGLGDTAMYLCATSRDFKFTDGYTFGSGTRLTVV.

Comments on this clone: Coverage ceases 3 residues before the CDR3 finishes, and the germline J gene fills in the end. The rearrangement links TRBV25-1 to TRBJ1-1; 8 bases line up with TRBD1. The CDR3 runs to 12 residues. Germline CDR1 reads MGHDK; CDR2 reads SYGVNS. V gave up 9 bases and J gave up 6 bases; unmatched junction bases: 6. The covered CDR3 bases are TGTGCCAGTTCCCAGGGGGCGGCTGAA. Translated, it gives CASSQGAAE. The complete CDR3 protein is CASSQGAAEAFF.

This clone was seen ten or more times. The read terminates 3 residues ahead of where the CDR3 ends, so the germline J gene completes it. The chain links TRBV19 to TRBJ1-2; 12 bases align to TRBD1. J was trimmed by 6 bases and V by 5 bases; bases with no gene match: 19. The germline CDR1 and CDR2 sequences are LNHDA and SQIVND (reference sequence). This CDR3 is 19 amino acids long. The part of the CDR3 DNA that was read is TGTGCCAGTAGTCGGAAAATCGGGACAGGGGGCGCCGCCCCCCATGGC. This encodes CASSRKIGTGGAAPHG. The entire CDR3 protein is CASSRKIGTGGAAPHGYTF.

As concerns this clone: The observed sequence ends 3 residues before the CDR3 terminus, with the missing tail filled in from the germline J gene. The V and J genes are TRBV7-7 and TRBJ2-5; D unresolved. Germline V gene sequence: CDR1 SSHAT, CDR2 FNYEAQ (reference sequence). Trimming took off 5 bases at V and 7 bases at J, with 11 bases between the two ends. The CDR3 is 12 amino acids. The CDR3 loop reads CASSRSEGTQYF. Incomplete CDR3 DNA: TGTGCCAGCAGCCGATCAGAAGGGACC.

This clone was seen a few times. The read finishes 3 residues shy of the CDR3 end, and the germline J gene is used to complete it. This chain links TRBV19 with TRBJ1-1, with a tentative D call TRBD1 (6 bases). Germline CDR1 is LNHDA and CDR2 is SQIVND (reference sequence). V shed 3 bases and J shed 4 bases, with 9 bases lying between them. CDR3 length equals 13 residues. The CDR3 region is CASSMRGSTEAFF. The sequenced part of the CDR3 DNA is TGTGCCAGTAGTATGAGGGGGTCCACTGAA.

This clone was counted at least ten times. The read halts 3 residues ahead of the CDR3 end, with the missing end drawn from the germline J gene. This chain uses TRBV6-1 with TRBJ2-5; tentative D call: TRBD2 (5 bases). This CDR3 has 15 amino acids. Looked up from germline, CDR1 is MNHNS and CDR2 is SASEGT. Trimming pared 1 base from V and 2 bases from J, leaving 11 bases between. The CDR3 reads CASSEGAAVQETQYF. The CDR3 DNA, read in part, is TGTGCCAGCAGTGAAGGAGCGGCGGTACAAGAGACC.